The source of this T cell receptor beta chain is a study of beta chain features in type 1 diabetes. The overall study: Sorted cells, about 99 million in number, were examined across all samples. Study outcomes and limitations: Small HLA sub-analyses could not settle whether HLA shapes TCRB rearrangement.

Comment on this clone: Its antigen is not identified.

The CDR3 spans 14 residues. Looked up from germline, CDR1 is MNHEY and CDR2 is SVGAGI. The V gene lost 4 bases and the J gene lost 6 bases, with 15 bases spanning the gap. The entirety of the isolated RNA underwent reverse transcription, so expressed TCRB transcripts were sequenced. Sequencing used immunoSEQ multiplex PCR; TCRdb keeps in-frame clones, though not all of them. The sample records approximately 170,000 clones, approximately 9% being singletons. The TCR comes from a woman younger than 30 in good health. The chain has TRBV6-5 and TRBJ1-1; perhaps TRBD1 as D (6 bases). Material for sequencing was central memory CD4+ T cells from blood. In nucleotides, the CDR3 is TGTGCCAGCAGTTCTACCCAGGGGCGATCTGAAGCTTTCTTT. Translation gives CASSSTQGRSEAFF.